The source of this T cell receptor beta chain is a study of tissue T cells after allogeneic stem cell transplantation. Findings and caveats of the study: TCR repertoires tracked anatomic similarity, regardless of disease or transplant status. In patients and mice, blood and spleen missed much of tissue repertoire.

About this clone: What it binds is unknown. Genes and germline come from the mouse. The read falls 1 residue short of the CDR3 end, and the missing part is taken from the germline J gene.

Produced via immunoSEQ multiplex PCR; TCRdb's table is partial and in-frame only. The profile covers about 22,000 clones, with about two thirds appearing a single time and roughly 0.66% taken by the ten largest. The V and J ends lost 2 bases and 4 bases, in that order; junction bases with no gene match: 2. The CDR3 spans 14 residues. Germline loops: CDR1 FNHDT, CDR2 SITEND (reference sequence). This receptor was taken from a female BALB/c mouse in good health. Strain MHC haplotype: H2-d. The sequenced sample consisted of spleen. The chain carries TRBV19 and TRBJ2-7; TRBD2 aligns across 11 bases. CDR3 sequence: CASSIRDWGYEQYF. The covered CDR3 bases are TGTGCCAGCAGTATTAGGGACTGGGGGTATGAACAGTAC.